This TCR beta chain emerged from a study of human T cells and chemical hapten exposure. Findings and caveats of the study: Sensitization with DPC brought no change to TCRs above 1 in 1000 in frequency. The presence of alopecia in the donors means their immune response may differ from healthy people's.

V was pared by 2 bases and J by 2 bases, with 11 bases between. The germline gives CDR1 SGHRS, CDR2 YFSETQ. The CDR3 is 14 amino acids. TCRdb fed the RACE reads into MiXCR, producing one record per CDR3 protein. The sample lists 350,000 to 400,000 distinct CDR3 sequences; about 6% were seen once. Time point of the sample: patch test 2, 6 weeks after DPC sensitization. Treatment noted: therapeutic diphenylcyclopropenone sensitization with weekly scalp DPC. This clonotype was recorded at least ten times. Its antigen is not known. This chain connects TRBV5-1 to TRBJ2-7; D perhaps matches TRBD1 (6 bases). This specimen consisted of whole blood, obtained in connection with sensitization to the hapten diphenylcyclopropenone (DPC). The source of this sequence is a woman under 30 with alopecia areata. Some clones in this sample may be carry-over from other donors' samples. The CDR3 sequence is CASSLQTGTYEQYF. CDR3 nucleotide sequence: TGCGCCAGCAGCTTACAGACAGGTACCTACGAGCAGTACTTC.